This TCR beta chain came from a study of Ad26.COV2.S vaccination and SARS-CoV-2 variants. This CDR3 has 17 residues. Looked up from germline, CDR1 is SGHTS and CDR2 is YDEGEE. With V trimmed by 7 bases and J by 0 bases, 12 bases remained unmatched. This sample's treatment: 15 to 20 received Ad26.COV2.S at low or high dose, single or two shots; about 5 received placebo; per-sample allocation not given. Collection of the samples took place on day 63 after the first injection of vaccine or placebo. Vaccine was an Ad26 vector expressing Wuhan-strain SARS-CoV-2 spike. Profiled with immunoSEQ multiplex PCR; TCRdb holds only in-frame clones, not every one. This sample has hundreds of thousands of clones; about nine tenths occur once, and the top ten carry 10% to 15%.

This specimen consisted of peripheral blood, obtained in a trial of Ad26.COV2.S vaccine versus placebo. The TCR was taken from a person between 18 and 65 years old who received the Ad26.COV2.S COVID-19 vaccine or a placebo. The chain joins TRBV5-8 to TRBJ1-5; 8 positions agree with TRBD1. The CDR3 spells CASLWTGTGYSNQPQHF. DNA for the CDR3: TGTGCCAGCCTTTGGACAGGGACTGGCTATAGCAATCAGCCCCAGCATTTT.